The entry below gives a single T cell receptor (beta chain) sequence along with its context. The antigen this receptor binds is unknown. Base qualities are not at hand, and no much larger clone is one base apart. Inclusion was restricted to participants for whom at least one PBMC sample before ART initiation and at least two post-ART samples were available. All participants with HIV were treated in the United States of America. Before DNA extraction, cryopreserved samples of about 0.95-10 million PBMC were thawed and washed. At the time of the earliest PBMC sample, participants with HIV were aged between roughly 20 and 60 years. PBMC samples were contributed by each participant from 1-4 timepoints before ART initiation and 2-8 timepoints after ART initiation, with a median of 7 samples. For every participant, serial HIV viral load, CD4+ T-cell count, ART history and demographic data were obtained. Using a Qiagen kit on a QIAcube, genomic DNA was extracted from unsorted PBMC, with samples processed in batches of 12.

The immunoSEQ hsTCRB v3.0 assay was used at survey level resolution to sequence the TRB variable region. The targeted TRB sequencing depth was about 40,000-50,000 T-cell genomes per sample. Pooled TRB libraries were sequenced on an Illumina MiSeq with a v3 150-cycle kit. The paper's processing steps were these. Repertoire analysis ran in R within a reproducible Nextflow workflow covering QC, data transformation and analysis. LymphoSeq2, an R package for exploring AIRR-Seq data, was used to implement custom analyses. After excluding a handful of samples that yielded fewer than 5000 total TRB sequences, 190 or so HIV repertoires remained for analysis. Among the roughly 190 retained HIV repertoires, 59 were collected before ART initiation and 120 to 140 after ART initiation. Each repertoire was downsampled to 5000 TRB nucleotide sequences, and summary statistics were averaged across 100 downsampling iterations. Only TRB sequences with CDR3 regions of at least seven amino acids were retained for analysis. Two measures captured diversity: a Shannon entropy-derived clonality score and the Gini coefficient. In the repertoire networks, any two of the top 5000 CDR3 amino acid sequences were linked whenever the two sequences differed by an edit distance of one. For TRB CDR3 amino acid sequences, antigen specificity groups and MHC restriction were predicted with GLIPH2. To flag known associations with CMV, EBV, HIV or tissue antigens, CDR3 amino acid sequences were compared against VDJdb and McPAS-TCR. Pre-ART, post-ART and control groups were compared with Wilcoxon signed-rank tests and Holm-Bonferroni correction. The immuneACCESS repertoire file appears here via TCRdb, limited to in-frame rearrangements. These files lack a portion of the clones; in checked studies, under half of the deficit traces to unresolved V genes, and the cause of the others is not known. The V and J calls and clone size are taken from that table; D and trimming were inferred from the DNA. A total of more than 25,000 clones appear in this sample, less than 90% of them only once. The ten largest clones capture under 9.5% of the sample.

Via the germline V gene, CDR1 is KGHSH and CDR2 LQKENI. Trimming costs V 6 bases and J 2 bases, and their ends lie 7 bases apart. The CDR3, from cysteine to phenylalanine, totals 12 residues. Of all the DNA, just the CDR3 is kept, 36 bases in frame from base 1. The record originates from a study of long-term antiretroviral therapy in people with HIV (dated by TCRdb to between 2021 and 2024). The study in broad terms: The earliest samples were collected approximately a decade before the 2015 WHO recommendation for immediate ART, a period when ART was typically delayed until CD4 counts fell. A retrospective serial study tested whether ART initiation and durable HIV suppression were associated with changes in peripheral blood TRB repertoire composition and diversity. The cohort contributed 150 to 200 cryopreserved PBMC samples from under 35 adults with confirmed HIV infection, collected serially over a mean of roughly 6 years (range 1-12). Of the approximately 30 participants with HIV, about a dozen were female. No cross-contamination during QIAcube processing was shown when test extractions of a monoclonal T-cell line were performed alongside about 30 polyclonal samples. Points the paper makes about the study in general: Because pre-ART samples had limited cell numbers, unsorted PBMC were profiled rather than sorted CD4+ and CD8+ T cells. HIV repertoires had narrower CDR3 length ranges than controls, and the network structure suggested an antigen-experienced repertoire that shifted only slightly toward naive after ART. No data were available on ART adherence, viral resistance or therapy changes, limiting inferences about post-ART repertoire changes. At every time point, the repertoire was dominated by expanded TRB clones first identified before ART initiation, although this dominance fluctuated and, in many PLHIV, declined after ART. Samples dated from the mid-2000s to the late 2010s, and the ART regimens used may be less effective than current ones. Starting ART was linked to a significant rise in TRB diversity, yet even with long-term ART the diversity remained significantly lower than in transplant donor controls. Because PBMC availability was limited, only the TCR beta chain was sequenced, with no alpha chain pairing.

The chain links TRBV18 with TRBJ2-5; the D gene lacks a confident call. Sequenced here: unsorted PBMCs, sampled about 5 years before starting antiretroviral therapy. The clonotype was recovered from a man aged 45-60 years with HIV. The CDR3 here reads CASSADQETQYF. The nucleotides read TGTGCCAGCTCGGCGGATCAAGAGACCCAGTACTTC.